Listed here are 17 T cell receptor beta chains from one sample, sequenced in a study of neurological immune-mediated disorders. One entry per CDR3 protein, called by TCRdb with MiXCR from the 5' RACE reads. This sample has 50,000 to 60,000 distinct CDR3 sequences, with 4% found just once. The material sequenced was CD4+ T cells from blood. These receptors all come from a woman aged 35 to 49 with multiple sclerosis.

This clonotype came up many times. The chain employs TRBV5-1 and TRBJ1-4; the D is unclear. This CDR3 contains 14 residues. V was pared by 3 bases and J by 0 bases, with 6 bases between. Germline assignment: CDR1 SGHRS and CDR2 YFSETQ. Here the CDR3 reads CASSSTPTNEKLFF. The CDR3 nucleotides read TGCGCCAGCAGCTCGACCCCAACTAATGAAAAACTGTTTTTT.

This clonotype was observed at least ten times. The V and J genes are TRBV20-1 and TRBJ1-2; 7 positions agree with TRBD1. Germline CDR1 reads DFQATT; CDR2 reads SNEGSKA (reference sequence). V was pared by 5 bases and J by 5 bases, with 5 bases of the junction left unmatched. The CDR3 covers 12 residues. As DNA, the CDR3 is TGCAGTGCTCGGACAGGAACATATGGCTACACCTTC. Its protein is CSARTGTYGYTF.

In this sample, this clonotype turned up many times. J is TRBJ2-3 and V is TRBV12-3 or TRBV12-4; D gene ambiguous. This CDR3 region has 14 residues. Between the trimmed V and J ends, which lost 0 bases and 1 base, there was a span of 5 bases. This CDR3 reads CASSLAPGTDTQYF. The CDR3 coding sequence is TGTGCCAGCAGTTTAGCCCCAGGCACAGATACGCAGTATTTT.

This clonotype was seen at least ten times. This chain links TRBV7-2 with TRBJ1-1; D ambiguous. Germline CDR1 and CDR2: SGHTA and FQGNSA. Trimming removed 5 bases from V and 1 base from J, with 14 bases in between. The CDR3 length is 15 residues. CDR3 residues: CASSDAGRQNTEAFF. Here the CDR3 DNA reads TGTGCCAGCAGCGACGCTGGACGGCAGAACACTGAAGCTTTCTTT.

V is TRBV12-3 or TRBV12-4 and J is TRBJ1-4; a possible D gene is TRBD1 (5 bases). The CDR3 extends over 15 amino acids. Trimming stripped 3 bases from V and 6 bases from J, with 14 bases between. The CDR3 nucleotides are TGTGCCAGCAGTTTCTTTGGGGGGAACGATGAAAAACTGTTTTTT. Encoded protein: CASSFFGGNDEKLFF.

This clonotype was counted at least ten times. The chain has TRBV2 and TRBJ2-1; tentative D call: TRBD2 (6 bases). The V end lost 5 bases, the J end lost 8 bases, and 22 bases lay between the germline ends. Germline V CDR1 and CDR2: SNHLY, FYNNEI. The CDR3 is 16 amino acids. The CDR3 sequence is CASSSSGTRVSDEQFF. The CDR3, as DNA: TGTGCCAGCAGTAGCTCAGGGACTCGGGTCTCGGATGAGCAGTTCTTC.

This clonotype was counted ten times or more. The rearrangement links TRBV5-1 to TRBJ2-1; 7 bases fit TRBD1. This CDR3 comprises 14 residues. V trimming: 4 bases; J trimming: 3 bases; junction bases outside the gene matches: 4. Looked up from germline, CDR1 is SGHRS and CDR2 is YFSETQ. The CDR3 sequence is CASSPGQSYNEQFF. CDR3 in DNA: TGCGCCAGCAGCCCGGGACAGAGCTACAATGAGCAGTTCTTC.

This clonotype was counted many times. The V call is TRBV20-1, the J call TRBJ2-7; possible D gene TRBD2, 6 bases. Trimming pared 5 bases from V and 3 bases from J, leaving 14 bases between. The CDR3 length is 13 residues. Germline V lookup: CDR1 DFQATT, CDR2 SNEGSKA (reference sequence). The CDR3 spells CSAGDSRGYEQYF. The DNA for the CDR3 is TGCAGTGCTGGGGACTCACGGGGCTACGAGCAGTACTTC.

This clonotype has at least ten counts. The chain employs TRBV6-1 and TRBJ1-1, with TRBD1 as a possible D gene (6 bases). The germline V gene has CDR1 MNHNS and CDR2 SASEGT. The CDR3 has 15 residues. Deletions cut 7 bases from V and 8 bases from J, with 23 bases between. The CDR3 loop reads CASNEVGRGVPEAFF. CDR3 DNA: TGTGCCAGCAACGAGGTCGGCAGGGGAGTACCCGAAGCTTTCTTT.

This clonotype was seen repeatedly, ten times or more. CDR3 sequence (DNA): TGTGCCATCAGGGAGGACAGGGAATCCGGGGAGCTGTTTTTT. This gives the protein CAIREDRESGELFF. The chain joins TRBV10-3 to TRBJ2-2, with 8 bases aligning to TRBD1. Germline V gene lookup returns CDR1 ENHRY and CDR2 SYGVKD. The trim removed 6 bases at V and 6 bases at J, leaving 6 bases unmatched. The CDR3 sequence is 14 residues long.

This clonotype was observed at least ten times. The rearrangement links TRBV3-1 to TRBJ2-2; D is uncertain. The V and J ends lost 4 bases and 10 bases respectively, with 16 bases between them. The length of the CDR3 is 14 residues. Germline V CDR1 and CDR2: LGHDT, YNNKEL (reference sequence). This chain's CDR3 is CASSPQAASEELFF. The DNA for the CDR3 is TGTGCCAGCAGCCCCCAGGCGGCCTCGGAGGAGCTGTTTTTT.

The sample holds many counts of this clonotype. This chain uses TRBV5-1 with TRBJ2-2; TRBD1 might be the D (6 bases). This CDR3 spans 15 amino acids. Trimming pared 7 bases from V and 0 bases from J, leaving 13 bases between. Germline lookup yields CDR1 SGHRS and CDR2 YFSETQ. The chain's CDR3 is CASSDSTSNTGELFF. CDR3 DNA: TGCGCCAGCTCGGACAGTACCTCGAACACCGGGGAGCTGTTTTTT.

This clonotype occurred many times. The chain employs TRBV20-1 and TRBJ1-5; D is unresolved. Germline CDR1 and CDR2: DFQATT and SNEGSKA (reference sequence). CDR3 length: 14 residues. V was pared by 6 bases and J by 1 base, with 13 bases between. Here the CDR3 DNA reads TGCAGTGCCCCGTTAGGAGGGAGCAATCAGCCCCAGCATTTT. This gives the protein CSAPLGGSNQPQHF.

The chain links TRBV4-2 to TRBJ1-2; possible D gene TRBD1, 5 bases. Trimming removed 1 base at V and 8 bases at J, with 8 bases between. The CDR3 contains 12 residues. Germline lookup yields CDR1 LGHNA and CDR2 YNFKEQ. CDR3 residues: CASSQVQVGYTF. The CDR3 DNA reads as TGTGCCAGCAGCCAAGTACAGGTCGGCTACACCTTC.

Ten or more counts support this clonotype. The junction and the germline gene differ at one end; a read error may be behind it. V and J are TRBV20-1 and TRBJ2-3, with D possibly TRBD2 on 6 matching bases. Germline CDR1 DFQATT, CDR2 SNEGSKA (reference sequence). The CDR3 totals 10 residues. The CDR3 loop is CSARYGEAVF. In nucleotides, the CDR3 is TGCAGTGCTAGATACGGGGAGGCGGTATTT.

There are many counts of this clonotype. V gene TRBV6-1 combines with J gene TRBJ2-7; D uncertain. This CDR3 has 14 residues. Germline lookup yields CDR1 MNHNS and CDR2 SASEGT. V was shortened by 3 bases and J by 0 bases, with 9 bases between the two germline ends. The CDR3 sequence: CASSDGFPSYEQYF. The CDR3 coding sequence is TGTGCCAGCAGTGATGGGTTCCCCTCCTACGAGCAGTACTTC.

The sample holds many counts of this clonotype. This sequence joins TRBV5-1 and TRBJ2-1; possibly TRBD2 for D (7 bases). Germline-derived CDR1 and CDR2 are SGHRS and YFSETQ. V lost 7 bases, J lost 6 bases, and 20 bases lay in between. The length of the CDR3 is 15 residues. The CDR3, as DNA: TGCGCCAGCCTTCGCCCGGGGGGCAGTGGCAATGAGCAGTTCTTC. Its translation is CASLRPGGSGNEQFF.